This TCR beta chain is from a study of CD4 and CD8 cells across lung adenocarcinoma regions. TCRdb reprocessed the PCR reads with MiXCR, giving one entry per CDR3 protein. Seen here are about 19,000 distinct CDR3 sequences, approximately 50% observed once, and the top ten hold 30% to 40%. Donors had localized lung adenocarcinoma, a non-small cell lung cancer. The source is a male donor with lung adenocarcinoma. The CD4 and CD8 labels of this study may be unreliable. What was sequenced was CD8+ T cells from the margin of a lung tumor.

CDR3 in DNA: TGTGCCAGCAGTTACACCGAAACCTCCATTACAGGAGGACCTGGCTACACCTTC. This translates into CASSYTETSITGGPGYTF. J is TRBJ1-2 and V is TRBV6-5; possibly TRBD1 for D (5 bases). V lost 2 bases and J lost 7, with 26 bases in between. This CDR3 contains 18 residues. Germline CDR1 and CDR2: MNHEY and SVGAGI.